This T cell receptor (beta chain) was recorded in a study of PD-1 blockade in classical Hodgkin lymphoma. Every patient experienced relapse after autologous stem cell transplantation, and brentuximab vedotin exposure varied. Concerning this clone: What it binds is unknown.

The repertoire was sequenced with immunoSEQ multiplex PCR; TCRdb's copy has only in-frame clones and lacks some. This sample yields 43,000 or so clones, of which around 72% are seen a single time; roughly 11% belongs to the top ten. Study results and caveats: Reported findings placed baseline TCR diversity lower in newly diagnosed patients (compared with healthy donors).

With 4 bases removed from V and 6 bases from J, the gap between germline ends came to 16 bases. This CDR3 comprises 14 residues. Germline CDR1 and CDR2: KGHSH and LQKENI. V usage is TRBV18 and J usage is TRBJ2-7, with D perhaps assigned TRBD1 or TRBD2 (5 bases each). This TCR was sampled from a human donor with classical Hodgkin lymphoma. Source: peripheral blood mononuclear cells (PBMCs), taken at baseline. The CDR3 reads CASSQGTLGSEQYF. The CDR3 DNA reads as TGTGCCAGCTCACAAGGGACCCTCGGAAGCGAGCAGTACTTC. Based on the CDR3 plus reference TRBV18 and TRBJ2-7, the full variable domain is NAGVMQNPRHLVRRRGQEARLRCSPMKGHSHVYWYRQLPEEGLKFMVYLQKENIIDESGMPKERFSAEFPKEGPSILRIQQVVRGDSAAYFCASSQGTLGSEQYFGPGTRLTVT.